A selection of T cell receptor beta chains follows, all from one sample in a study of CD8 T cells in Susac syndrome. In TCRdb, the immunoSEQ multiplex PCR reads were re-called with MiXCR into one record per CDR3 protein. The sample lists 300,000 or so distinct CDR3 sequences, 92% occurring once. The sample comprised CD4+ T cells from PBMCs. Every receptor here comes from a human donor with multiple sclerosis. Both conserved end residues are part of each CDR3. Fields, in order: V gene, J gene, clone size, CDR3 protein. Some rows mark clone size as missing; the rest say once, few, many or name a class of expanded clone.

>TRBV20-1|TRBJ2-2|NA
CSAPRWGTGVAGELFF
>TRBV12-3/TRBV12-4|TRBJ2-5|NA
CASSRMEGGVETQYF
>TRBV12-3/TRBV12-4|TRBJ1-2|NA
CASSFTRTYGYTF
>TRBV18|TRBJ2-7|NA
CASSPLGQGPPGREQYF
>TRBV15|TRBJ2-1|NA
CATRQISSYNEQFF
>TRBV4-1|TRBJ2-1|NA
CASSQPGQGNYNEQFF
>TRBV7-3|TRBJ2-6|NA
CASSLVGGRSSGANVLTF
>TRBV7-2|TRBJ2-7|NA
CASSSPGTTGIGQYF
>TRBV20-1|TRBJ1-2|NA
CSARKGQGYGYTF
>TRBV5-1|TRBJ2-7|once
CASSLAGRGESLNSYEQYF
>TRBV6-4|TRBJ1-1|NA
CASRAHTGGTEAFF
>TRBV20-1|TRBJ2-1|NA
CSARDPGRDEQFF
>TRBV4-3|TRBJ2-1|NA
CASSQALGDNEQFF
>TRBV7-9|TRBJ1-3|NA
CASNLQGNYTIYF
>TRBV20-1|TRBJ1-2|NA
CSARAGQGAGYGYTF
>TRBV11-2|TRBJ2-5|NA
CASSLVSGPAGGAQYF
>TRBV9|TRBJ2-5|NA
CASSVAPGRGGLRGETQYF
>TRBV7-6|TRBJ2-1|NA
CASSPQGDEQFF
>TRBV15|TRBJ2-1|NA
CATSDRYKDEQFF
>TRBV13|TRBJ2-6|NA
CASSLKVSGANVLTF
>TRBV30|TRBJ2-7|NA
CAWSVPGAYEQYF
>TRBV20-1|TRBJ1-2|few
CSAIGTLYGYTF